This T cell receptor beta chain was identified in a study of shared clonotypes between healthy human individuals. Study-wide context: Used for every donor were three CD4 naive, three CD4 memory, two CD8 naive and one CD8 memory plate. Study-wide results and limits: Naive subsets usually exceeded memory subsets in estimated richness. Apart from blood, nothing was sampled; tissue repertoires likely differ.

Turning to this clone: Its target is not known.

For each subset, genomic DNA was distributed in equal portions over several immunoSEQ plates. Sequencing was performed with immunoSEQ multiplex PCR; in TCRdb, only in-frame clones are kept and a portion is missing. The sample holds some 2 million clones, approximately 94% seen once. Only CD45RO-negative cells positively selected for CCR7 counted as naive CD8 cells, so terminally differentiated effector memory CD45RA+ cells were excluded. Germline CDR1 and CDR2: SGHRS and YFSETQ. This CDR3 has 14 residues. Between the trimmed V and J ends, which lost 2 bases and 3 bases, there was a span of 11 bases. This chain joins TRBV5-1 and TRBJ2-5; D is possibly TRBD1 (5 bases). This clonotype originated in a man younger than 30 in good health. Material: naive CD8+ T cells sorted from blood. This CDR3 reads CASSFHPGKETQYF. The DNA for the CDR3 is TGCGCCAGCAGCTTTCATCCAGGGAAAGAGACCCAGTACTTC.